These T cell receptor beta chains were read from a single sample in a study of blood T cell repertoires in COVID-19. Using immunoSEQ multiplex PCR, the repertoire was profiled, and TCRdb retains in-frame clones only, with some absent. The data hold some 180,000 clones, with under 90% observed a single time. The specimen sequenced was peripheral blood. The source is a man aged 35-49 years with acute or convalescent COVID-19. CDR3s include the opening cysteine and the closing phenylalanine or tryptophan. Fields, in order: D gene, V gene, clone size, J gene, CDR3 DNA, CDR3 protein. A D gene is named only where the DNA matches it firmly. Clone size is not always given. Where it is, it says once, few, many or a class for expanded clones.

TRBD1,TRBV6-4,few,TRBJ2-7,TGTGCCAGCAGTGTCGAACAGGGGGCTAACTACGAGCAGTACTTC,CASSVEQGANYEQYF
-,TRBV6-6,once,TRBJ1-2,TGTGCCAGCAGGGGGACAATCCCCTTGAGGGGCTACACCTTC,CASRGTIPLRGYTF
-,TRBV12-1,once,TRBJ2-3,TGTGCCAGCAGCCCCGGACTAGCAGGGGCTGCAGATACGCAGTATTTT,CASSPGLAGAADTQYF
TRBD1,TRBV27,-,TRBJ2-7,TGTGCCAGCAGTTTAAGAGGGACAGGGCGGTACTACGAGCAGTACTTC,CASSLRGTGRYYEQYF
TRBD1,TRBV19,-,TRBJ1-6,TGTGCCAGTAGTATCGGACAGGAGGGCTCACCCCTCCACTTT,CASSIGQEGSPLHF
TRBD1,TRBV28,-,TRBJ1-5,TGTGCCAGCAGGTACAGGGGAATTGGGCCCCAGCATTTT,CASRYRGIGPQHF
TRBD2,TRBV4-1,-,TRBJ2-3,TGCGCCAGCAGCCAAGATTCAACTAGCGGGGGGAGCACAGATACGCAGTATTTT,CASSQDSTSGGSTDTQYF
-,TRBV28,few,TRBJ2-2,TGTGCCAGCAGTTGGGGGGCCGGGGAGCTGTTTTTT,CASSWGAGELFF
-,TRBV3-1/TRBV3-2,-,TRBJ1-1,TGTGCCAGCAGCCAAGTACGAGGGACTGAAGCTTTCTTT,CASSQVRGTEAFF
TRBD2,TRBV9,-,TRBJ2-3,TGTGCCAGCAGCGCACTACTAGCGACAGATACGCAGTATTTT,CASSALLATDTQYF
-,TRBV6-1,-,TRBJ1-3,TGTGCCAGCAGTGAAAAAAACAGCCGCTCTGGAAACACCATATATTTT,CASSEKNSRSGNTIYF
TRBD2,TRBV27,-,TRBJ2-7,TGTGCCAGCCTCCGCCCGACTAGCGGGGGGACGTACGAGCAGTACTTC,CASLRPTSGGTYEQYF
-,TRBV4-1,-,TRBJ2-3,TGCGCCAGCAGCCAAGAAATGGGGCAGGGTGGCGGTACGCAGTATTTT,CASSQEMGQGGGTQYF
TRBD2,TRBV28,-,TRBJ2-1,TGTGCCAGCACCACCCTACTAGCGGGGGGCTACAATGAGCAGTTCTTC,CASTTLLAGGYNEQFF
TRBD1,TRBV4-2,-,TRBJ1-2,TGTGCCAGCAGCCGGAATTTTTGGCCAGGGGGCGACTATGGCTACACCTTC,CASSRNFWPGGDYGYTF
-,TRBV15,-,TRBJ1-2,TGTGCCACCAGCAGAGATATGGCACAGGTCCCATACACCTTC,CATSRDMAQVPYTF
TRBD1,TRBV3-1/TRBV3-2,-,TRBJ1-5,TGTGCCAGCAGCCAAGGTGGGACAGGCAATCAGCCCCAGCATTTT,CASSQGGTGNQPQHF
TRBD1,TRBV19,-,TRBJ2-5,TGTGCCAGTAGTACCCGGGACAGTATGTACCAAGAGACCCAGTACTTC,CASSTRDSMYQETQYF
-,TRBV28,-,TRBJ1-3,TGTGCCAGCAGTTCCCCCCTCAGGGTGTCCGGAAACACCATATATTTT,CASSSPLRVSGNTIYF
-,TRBV30,once,TRBJ1-2,TGTGCCTGGAGTGTACTGTACAACTATGGCTACACCTTC,CAWSVLYNYGYTF
-,TRBV10-3,-,TRBJ1-1,TGTGCCATCAGTGAGCAGACCCGGGGAACCACTGAAGCTTTCTTT,CAISEQTRGTTEAFF
TRBD2,TRBV9,-,TRBJ2-2,TGTGCCAGCAGCGTTGGCGGGGGGGCGAACACCGGGGAGCTGTTTTTT,CASSVGGGANTGELFF
-,TRBV6-5,-,TRBJ1-2,TGTGCCAGCACCATGGACCGTAGGGGCTATGGCTACACCTTC,CASTMDRRGYGYTF
-,TRBV2,-,TRBJ1-1,TGTGCCAGCAGAGGAGGAAATGGGGGGGGGAACACTGAAGCTTTCTTT,CASRGGNGGGNTEAFF
TRBD2,TRBV3-1/TRBV3-2,-,TRBJ2-5,TGTGCCAGCAGCCTCGCGACTAGCGGGTTTGAGACCCAGTACTTC,CASSLATSGFETQYF
-,TRBV7-8,few,TRBJ1-6,TGTGCCAGCAGCTTATATCAGGGTGACAATAATTCACCCCTCCACTTT,CASSLYQGDNNSPLHF
-,TRBV5-4,-,TRBJ1-2,TGTGCCAGCAGCTTTGGACAGCTGCTGAATGGCTACACCTTC,CASSFGQLLNGYTF
-,TRBV5-1,-,TRBJ1-3,TGCGCCAGCAGCTTAGGGAGCCTCCGATCTGGAAACACCATATATTTT,CASSLGSLRSGNTIYF
TRBD1,TRBV19,-,TRBJ1-5,TGTGCCAGTAAACAGGGGGCGCAGCCCCAGCATTTT,CASKQGAQPQHF
TRBD2,TRBV3-1/TRBV3-2,-,TRBJ2-1,TGTGCCAGCAGCCAAAATGGAGGCGGGGGGTTGGCATATGAGCAGTTCTTC,CASSQNGGGGLAYEQFF
-,TRBV7-9,-,TRBJ2-1,TGTGCCAGCAGCTCGGGGGGCAGCTCCTACAATGAGCAGTTCTTC,CASSSGGSSYNEQFF
-,TRBV28,-,TRBJ2-6,TGTGCCAGCAGTTGGCGGTCTGGGGCCAACGTCCTGACTTTC,CASSWRSGANVLTF
TRBD2,TRBV27,-,TRBJ2-7,TGTGCCAGCAGATGGACTAGCGGGGGGGCCTTCCCCTACGAGCAGTACTTC,CASRWTSGGAFPYEQYF
TRBD1,TRBV19,-,TRBJ1-2,TGTGCCAGTAGTATTTTTGGACAGGCCGCTAACTATGGCTACACCTTC,CASSIFGQAANYGYTF
-,TRBV5-4,-,TRBJ2-2,TGTGCCAGCAGCTTGGACTCCAGCGTGGGCACCGGGGAGCTGTTTTTT,CASSLDSSVGTGELFF
TRBD1,TRBV6-5,-,TRBJ1-1,TGTGCCAGCAGGAGGACAGGGGGTGAAGCTTTCTTT,CASRRTGGEAFF
-,TRBV12-3/TRBV12-4,-,TRBJ1-2,TGTGCCAGCAGTTTTAAACTAAACTATGGCTACACCTTC,CASSFKLNYGYTF
-,TRBV27,few,TRBJ1-2,TGTGCCAGCAGTCAGGGGTTTGGCTACACCTTC,CASSQGFGYTF
-,TRBV28,few,TRBJ2-7,TGTGCCAGCAGTTTAGGAGGAGGCCCCTCCTACGAGCAGTACTTC,CASSLGGGPSYEQYF